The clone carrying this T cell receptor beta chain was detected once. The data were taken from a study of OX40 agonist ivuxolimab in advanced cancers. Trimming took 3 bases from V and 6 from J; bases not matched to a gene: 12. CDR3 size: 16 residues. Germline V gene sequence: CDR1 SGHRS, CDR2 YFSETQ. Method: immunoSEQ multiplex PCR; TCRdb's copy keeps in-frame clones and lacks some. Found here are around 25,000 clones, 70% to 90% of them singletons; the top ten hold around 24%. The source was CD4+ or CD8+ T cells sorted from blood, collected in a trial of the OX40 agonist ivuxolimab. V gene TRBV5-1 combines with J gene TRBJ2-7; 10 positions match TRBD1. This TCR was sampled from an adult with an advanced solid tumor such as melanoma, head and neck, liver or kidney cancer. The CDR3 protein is CASSSDPGQGRVEQYF. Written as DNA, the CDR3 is TGCGCCAGCAGCTCCGATCCGGGACAGGGGCGGGTCGAGCAGTACTTC. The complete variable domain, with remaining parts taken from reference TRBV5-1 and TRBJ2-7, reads KAGVTQTPRYLIKTRGQQVTLSCSPISGHRSVSWYQQTPGQGLQFLFEYFSETQRNKGNFPGRFSGRQFSNSRSEMNVSTLELGDSALYLCASSSDPGQGRVEQYFGPGTRLTVT.